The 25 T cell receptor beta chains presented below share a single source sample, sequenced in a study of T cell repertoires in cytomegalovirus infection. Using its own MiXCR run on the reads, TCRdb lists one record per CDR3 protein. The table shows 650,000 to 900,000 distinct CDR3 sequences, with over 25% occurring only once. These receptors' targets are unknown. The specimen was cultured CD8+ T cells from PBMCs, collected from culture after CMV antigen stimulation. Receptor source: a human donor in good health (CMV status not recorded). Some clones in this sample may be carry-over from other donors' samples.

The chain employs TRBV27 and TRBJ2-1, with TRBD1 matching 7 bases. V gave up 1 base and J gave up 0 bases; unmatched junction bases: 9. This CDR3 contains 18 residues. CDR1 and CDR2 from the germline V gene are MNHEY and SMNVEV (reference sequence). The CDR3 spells CASSLFGGQASSYNEQFF. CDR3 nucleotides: TGTGCCAGCAGTTTATTCGGCGGACAGGCCAGCTCCTACAATGAGCAGTTCTTC.

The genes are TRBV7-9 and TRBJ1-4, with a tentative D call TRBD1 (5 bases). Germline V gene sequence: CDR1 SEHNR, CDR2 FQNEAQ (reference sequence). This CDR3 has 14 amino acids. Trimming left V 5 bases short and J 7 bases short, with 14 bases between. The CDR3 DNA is TGTGCCAGCAGCAACCAGGGCCGGGGTGAAAAACTGTTTTTT. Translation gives CASSNQGRGEKLFF.

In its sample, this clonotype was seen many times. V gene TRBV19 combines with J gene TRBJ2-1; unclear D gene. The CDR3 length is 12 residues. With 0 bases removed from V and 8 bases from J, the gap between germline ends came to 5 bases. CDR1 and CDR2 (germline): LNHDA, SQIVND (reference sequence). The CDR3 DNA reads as TGTGCCAGTAGTATAGAAAATCATGAGCAGTTCTTC. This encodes CASSIENHEQFF.

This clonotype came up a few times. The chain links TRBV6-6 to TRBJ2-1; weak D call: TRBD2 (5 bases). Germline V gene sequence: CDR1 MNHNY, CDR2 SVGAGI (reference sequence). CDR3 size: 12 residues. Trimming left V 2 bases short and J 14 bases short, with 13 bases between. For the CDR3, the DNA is TGTGCCAGCAGTTACGTTGGAGGATTGAAGTTCTTC. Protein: CASSYVGGLKFF.

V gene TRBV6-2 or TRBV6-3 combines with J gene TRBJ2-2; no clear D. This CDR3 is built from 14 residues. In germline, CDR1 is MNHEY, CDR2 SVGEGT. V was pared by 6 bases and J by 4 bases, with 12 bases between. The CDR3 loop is CASSPRSSTGELFF. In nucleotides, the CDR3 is TGTGCCAGCAGCCCGCGCTCTAGCACCGGGGAGCTGTTTTTT.

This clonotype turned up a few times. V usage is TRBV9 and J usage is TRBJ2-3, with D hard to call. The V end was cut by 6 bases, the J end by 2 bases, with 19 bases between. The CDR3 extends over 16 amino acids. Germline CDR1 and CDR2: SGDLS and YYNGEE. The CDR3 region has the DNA TGTGCCAGCAAGGGCTCCCCTCTCCCCCACACAGATACGCAGTATTTT. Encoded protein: CASKGSPLPHTDTQYF.

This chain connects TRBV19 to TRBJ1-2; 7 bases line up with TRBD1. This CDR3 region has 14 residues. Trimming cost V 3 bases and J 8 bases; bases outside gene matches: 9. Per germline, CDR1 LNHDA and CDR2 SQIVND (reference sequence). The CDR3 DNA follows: TGTGCCAGTAGTATCTCATGGACAGGCAACGGCTACACCTTC. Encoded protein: CASSISWTGNGYTF.

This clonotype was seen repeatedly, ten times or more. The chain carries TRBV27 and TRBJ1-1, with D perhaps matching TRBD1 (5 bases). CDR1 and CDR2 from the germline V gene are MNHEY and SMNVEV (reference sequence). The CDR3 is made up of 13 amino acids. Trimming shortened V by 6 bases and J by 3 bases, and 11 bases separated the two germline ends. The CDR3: CASSLARDTEAFF. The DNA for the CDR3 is TGTGCCAGCAGCTTAGCCAGGGACACTGAAGCTTTCTTT.

As DNA, the CDR3 is TGTGCCAGCAGTGTCTCCGCCGGGACAGGGGGTTTTGAGCAGTTCTTC. Protein: CASSVSAGTGGFEQFF. The chain carries TRBV2 and TRBJ2-1; 11 nucleotides line up with TRBD1. Germline-derived CDR1 and CDR2 are SNHLY and FYNNEI. The J segment lost 9 bases and the V segment lost 4 bases, leaving 11 bases of the junction unmatched. The CDR3 is made up of 16 amino acids. The variable domain in full, with the rest retrieved from reference TRBV2 and TRBJ2-1, is EPEVTQTPSHQVTQMGQEVILRCVPISNHLYFYWYRQILGQKVEFLVSFYNNEISEKSEIFDDQFSVERPDGSNFTLKIRSTKLEDSAMYFCASSVSAGTGGFEQFFGPGTRLTVL.

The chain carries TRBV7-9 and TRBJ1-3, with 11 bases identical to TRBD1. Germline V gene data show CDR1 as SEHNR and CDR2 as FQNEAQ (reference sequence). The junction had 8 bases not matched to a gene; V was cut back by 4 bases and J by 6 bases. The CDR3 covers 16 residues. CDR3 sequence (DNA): TGTGCCAGCAGCTCACGAGGACAGGGGGCGCAAAACACCATATATTTT. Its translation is CASSSRGQGAQNTIYF.

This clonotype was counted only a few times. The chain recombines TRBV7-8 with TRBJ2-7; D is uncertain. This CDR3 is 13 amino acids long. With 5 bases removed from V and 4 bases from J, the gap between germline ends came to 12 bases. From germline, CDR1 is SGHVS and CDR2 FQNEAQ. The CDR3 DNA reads TGTGCCAGCAGCCCTGGCCCGAGATACGAGCAGTACGTC. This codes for CASSPGPRYEQYV.

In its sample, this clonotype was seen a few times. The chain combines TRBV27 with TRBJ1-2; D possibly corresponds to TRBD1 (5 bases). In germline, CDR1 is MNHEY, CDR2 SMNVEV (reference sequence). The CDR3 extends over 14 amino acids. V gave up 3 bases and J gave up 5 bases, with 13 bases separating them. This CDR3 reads CASSFGGETYGYTF. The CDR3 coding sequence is TGTGCCAGCAGTTTCGGGGGGGAGACTTATGGCTACACCTTC.

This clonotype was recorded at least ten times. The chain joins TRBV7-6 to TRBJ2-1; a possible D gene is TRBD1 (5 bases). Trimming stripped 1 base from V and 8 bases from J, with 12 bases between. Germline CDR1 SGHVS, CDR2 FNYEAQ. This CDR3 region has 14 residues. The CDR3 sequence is CASSLGSGWDEQFF. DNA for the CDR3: TGTGCCAGCAGCTTAGGCTCAGGGTGGGATGAGCAGTTCTTC.

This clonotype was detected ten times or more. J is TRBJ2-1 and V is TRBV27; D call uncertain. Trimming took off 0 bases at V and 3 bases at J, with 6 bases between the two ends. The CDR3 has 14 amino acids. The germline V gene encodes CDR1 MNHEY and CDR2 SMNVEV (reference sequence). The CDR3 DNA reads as TGTGCCAGCAGTTTATCCAGTAACTACAATGAGCAGTTCTTC. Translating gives CASSLSSNYNEQFF.

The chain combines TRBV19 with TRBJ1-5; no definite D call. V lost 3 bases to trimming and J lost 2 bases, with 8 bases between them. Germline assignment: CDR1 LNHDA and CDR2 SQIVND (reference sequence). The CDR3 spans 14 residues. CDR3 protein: CASSIAPGNQPQHF. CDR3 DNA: TGTGCCAGTAGTATTGCCCCAGGCAATCAGCCCCAGCATTTT.

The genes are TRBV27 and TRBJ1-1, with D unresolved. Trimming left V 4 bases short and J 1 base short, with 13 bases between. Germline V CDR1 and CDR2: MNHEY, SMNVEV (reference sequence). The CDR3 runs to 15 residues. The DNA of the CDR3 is TGTGCCAGCAGTTCTCTTCGGGCGAAGAACACTGAAGCTTTCTTT. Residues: CASSSLRAKNTEAFF.

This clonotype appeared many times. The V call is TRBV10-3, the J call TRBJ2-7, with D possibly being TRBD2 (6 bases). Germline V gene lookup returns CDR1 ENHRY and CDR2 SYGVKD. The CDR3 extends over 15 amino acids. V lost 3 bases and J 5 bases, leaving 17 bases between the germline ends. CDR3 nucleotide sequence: TGTGCCATCAGTGACGGTCCAGGAGGGAGGCACGAGCAGTACGTC. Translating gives CAISDGPGGRHEQYV.

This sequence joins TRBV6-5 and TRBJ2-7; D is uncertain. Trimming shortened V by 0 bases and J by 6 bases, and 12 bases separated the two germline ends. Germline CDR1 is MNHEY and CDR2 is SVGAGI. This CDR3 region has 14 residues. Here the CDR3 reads CASSYSPGSGEQYF. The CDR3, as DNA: TGTGCCAGCAGTTACTCGCCAGGTTCCGGCGAGCAGTACTTC.

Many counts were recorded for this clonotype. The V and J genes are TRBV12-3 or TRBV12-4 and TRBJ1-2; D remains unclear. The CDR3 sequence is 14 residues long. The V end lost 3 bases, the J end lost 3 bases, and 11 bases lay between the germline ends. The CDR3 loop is CASSFFGGDYGYTF. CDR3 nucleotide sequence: TGTGCCAGCAGTTTCTTTGGAGGTGACTATGGCTACACCTTC.

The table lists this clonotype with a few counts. The CDR3 region has the DNA TGTGCCATCCTCAACCGGGGCATATACTTC. It is translated as CAILNRGIYF. The chain carries TRBV7-6 and TRBJ2-5, with D perhaps assigned TRBD1 or TRBD2 (5 bases each). This CDR3 has 10 amino acids. V was pared by 10 bases and J by 14 bases, with 17 bases between. Germline CDR1 and CDR2: SGHVS and FNYEAQ.

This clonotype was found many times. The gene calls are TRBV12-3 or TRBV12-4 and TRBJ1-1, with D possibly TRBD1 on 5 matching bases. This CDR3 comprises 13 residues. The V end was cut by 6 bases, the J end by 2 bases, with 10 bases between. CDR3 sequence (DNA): TGTGCCAGCAGCAAGACAGCTAACACTGAAGCTTTCTTT. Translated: CASSKTANTEAFF.

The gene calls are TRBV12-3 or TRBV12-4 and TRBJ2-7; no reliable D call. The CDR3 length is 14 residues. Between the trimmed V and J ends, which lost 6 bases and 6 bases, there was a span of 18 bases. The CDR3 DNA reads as TGTGCCAGCAGCCCGCTCGGGCTGGTTGGCGAGCAGTACTTC. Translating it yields CASSPLGLVGEQYF.

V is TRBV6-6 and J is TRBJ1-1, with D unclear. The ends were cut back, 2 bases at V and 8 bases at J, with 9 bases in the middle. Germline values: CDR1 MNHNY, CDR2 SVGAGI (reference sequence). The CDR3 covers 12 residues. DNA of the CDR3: TGTGCCAGCAGTTACGGAGGTCGCGAAGCTTTCTTT. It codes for CASSYGGREAFF.

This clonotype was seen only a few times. The CDR3 protein is CASSQGWTGENEQFF. The CDR3, as DNA: TGTGCCAGCAGCCAGGGGTGGACAGGGGAAAATGAGCAGTTCTTC. The chain carries TRBV14 and TRBJ2-1, with TRBD1 identical over 9 bases. Trimming at V came to 3 bases and at J to 7 bases, leaving 7 bases not matched to a gene. CDR1 is SGHDN, CDR2 FVKESK, per germline. The CDR3 totals 15 residues.

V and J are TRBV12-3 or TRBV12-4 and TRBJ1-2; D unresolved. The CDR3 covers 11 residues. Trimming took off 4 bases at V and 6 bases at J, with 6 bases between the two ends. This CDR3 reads CASSWGDGYTF. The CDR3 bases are TGTGCCAGCAGTTGGGGAGATGGCTACACCTTC.